This T cell receptor (beta chain) was found in a study of blood T cell repertoires in COVID-19. Source study methods: Reference gene primer amplification gave estimated nucleated cell counts. Profiled with immunoSEQ multiplex PCR; TCRdb holds only in-frame clones, not every one. That table gives V, J and clone size, and the DNA gave D and trimming. The data show approximately 190,000 clones, 88% seen once. The receptor comes from a woman in her forties who had recovered from COVID-19. Sequencing input: peripheral blood.

This CDR3 is CATSRDKGYEQYF. The CDR3 coding sequence is TGTGCCACCAGCAGAGATAAGGGGTACGAGCAGTACTTC. This rearrangement joins TRBV15 to TRBJ2-7; perhaps TRBD1 as D (5 bases). The CDR3 spans 13 residues. Germline loops: CDR1 LNHNV, CDR2 YYDKDF (reference sequence). Trimming stripped 0 bases from V and 4 bases from J, with 7 bases between.